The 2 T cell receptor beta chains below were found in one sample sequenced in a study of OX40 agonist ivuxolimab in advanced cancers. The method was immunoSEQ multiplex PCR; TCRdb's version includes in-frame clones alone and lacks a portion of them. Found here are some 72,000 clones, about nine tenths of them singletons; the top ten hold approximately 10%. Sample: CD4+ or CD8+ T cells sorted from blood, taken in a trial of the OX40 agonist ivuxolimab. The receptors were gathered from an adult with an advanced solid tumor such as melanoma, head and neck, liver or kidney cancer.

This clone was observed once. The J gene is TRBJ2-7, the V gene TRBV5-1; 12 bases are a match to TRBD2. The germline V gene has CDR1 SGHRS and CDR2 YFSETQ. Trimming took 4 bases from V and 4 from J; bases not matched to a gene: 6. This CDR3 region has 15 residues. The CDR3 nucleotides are TGCGCCAGCAGCCCTACTAGCGGGGGGCTTTACGAGCAGTACTTC. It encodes CASSPTSGGLYEQYF.

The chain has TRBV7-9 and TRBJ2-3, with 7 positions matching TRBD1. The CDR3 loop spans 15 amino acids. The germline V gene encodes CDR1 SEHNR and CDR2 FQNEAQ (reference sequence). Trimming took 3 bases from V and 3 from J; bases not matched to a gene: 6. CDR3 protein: CASSLDRKGTDTQYF. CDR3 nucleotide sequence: TGTGCCAGCAGCTTGGACAGGAAGGGAACAGATACGCAGTATTTT.